The 12 T cell receptor beta chains presented below share a single source sample, sequenced in a study of sequential checkpoint blockade in melanoma. Noted treatment: randomized to nivolumab then ipilimumab (arm A) or the reverse (arm B). The protocol was immunoSEQ multiplex PCR, while the TCRdb copy is restricted to in-frame clones and leaves out a portion. The repertoire includes some 31,000 clones, around nine tenths of them detected once, and about a fifth sits in the top ten. Sequences were derived from CD8+ T cells sorted from blood (inferred from file names), sampled from a patient given nivolumab and ipilimumab in sequence. Receptor source: a human donor with melanoma.

This chain's CDR3 is CASSAVGGTDEQYF. DNA of the CDR3: TGTGCCAGCAGTGCCGTAGGGGGAACTGACGAGCAGTACTTC. This rearrangement joins TRBV6-4 to TRBJ2-7, with D tentatively TRBD1 (6 bases). The germline V and J ends were trimmed by 4 bases and 5 bases, with 15 bases remaining between them. The CDR3 totals 14 residues. Germline V lookup: CDR1 MRHNA, CDR2 SNTAGT.

The chain has TRBV10-3 and TRBJ2-3; 7 bases are shared with TRBD2. CDR3 length equals 18 residues. Germline CDR1 ENHRY, CDR2 SYGVKD. V lost 4 bases to trimming and J lost 3 bases; unmatched junction nucleotides: 16. CDR3: CAISVPNSTSVATDTQYF. CDR3 coding DNA: TGTGCCATCAGTGTACCGAACTCTACTAGCGTTGCGACAGATACGCAGTATTTT.

The rearrangement links TRBV9 to TRBJ2-3; D perhaps matches TRBD1 (6 bases). CDR3 length: 13 residues. Trimming removed 4 bases at V and 4 bases at J, with 10 bases between. Germline CDR1 SGDLS, CDR2 YYNGEE. DNA of the CDR3: TGTGCCAGCAGCCAGGGGAGCCCAGATACGCAGTATTTT. Amino acid sequence: CASSQGSPDTQYF.

V gene TRBV19 combines with J gene TRBJ2-2, with a weak D call TRBD1 (6 bases). V was clipped by 9 bases and J by 1 base, with 9 bases between them. Germline assignment: CDR1 LNHDA and CDR2 SQIVND (reference sequence). CDR3 length: 13 amino acids. CDR3 in DNA: TGTGCCAGCCGACAGGTGAACACCGGGGAGCTGTTTTTT. Translated, it gives CASRQVNTGELFF.

About this clone: The same CDR3 also results from other DNA sequences found in this sample. The V gene is TRBV12-5, the J gene TRBJ2-5; 10 nucleotides align to TRBD2. V was pared by 2 bases and J by 1 base, with 4 bases of the junction left unmatched. The CDR3 loop spans 16 amino acids. The germline CDR1 and CDR2 sequences are LGHNT and FRNRAP. The CDR3 region has the DNA TGTGCTAGTGGTTTGAACCTAGCGGGAGTCCAAGAGACCCAGTACTTC. Amino acids: CASGLNLAGVQETQYF.

V usage is TRBV27 and J usage is TRBJ2-4, with a weak D call TRBD1 (7 bases). This CDR3 is 15 amino acids long. Germline V gene sequence: CDR1 MNHEY, CDR2 SMNVEV (reference sequence). Trimming removed 2 bases from V and 9 bases from J, with 17 bases in between. CDR3 sequence (DNA): TGTGCCAGCAGTTTACGGGAGACAGGGCCCGGCATTCAGTACTTC. It translates to CASSLRETGPGIQYF.

J is TRBJ2-3 and V is TRBV11-2; 10 nucleotides align to TRBD2. Germline values: CDR1 SGHAT, CDR2 FQNNGV. J lost 2 bases, V lost 2 bases, and 7 bases had no gene match. The CDR3 loop spans 17 amino acids. This chain's CDR3 is CASSLFGLAEITDTQYF. CDR3 bases: TGTGCCAGCAGCTTATTCGGACTAGCGGAGATCACAGATACGCAGTATTTT.

The chain employs TRBV6-5 and TRBJ1-2, with 8 bases that match TRBD1. The CDR3 contains 16 residues. V lost 2 bases to trimming and J lost 8 bases; unmatched junction nucleotides: 13. Per the germline V gene, CDR1 is MNHEY and CDR2 is SVGAGI. The CDR3 coding sequence is TGTGCCAGCAGTTACCCGAAGCCACAGGGGGAGTGGGGCTACACCTTC. Translated, it gives CASSYPKPQGEWGYTF.

Relative to its sample, this clone is medium-sized. The gene calls are TRBV27 and TRBJ2-6; D unresolved. Per germline, CDR1 MNHEY and CDR2 SMNVEV (reference sequence). Trimming took off 3 bases at V and 0 bases at J, with 12 bases between the two ends. This CDR3 comprises 17 residues. As DNA, the CDR3 is TGTGCCAGCAGTTTGGCGCCAGGAAGCTCTGGGGCCAACGTCCTGACTTTC. This gives the protein CASSLAPGSSGANVLTF.

The V gene is TRBV7-9, the J gene TRBJ1-1; D may be TRBD1 (6 bases). Trimming pared 5 bases from V and 5 bases from J, leaving 15 bases between. The CDR3 has 14 residues. Germline CDR1 and CDR2: SEHNR and FQNEAQ (reference sequence). CDR3: CASSEQGVHTEAFF. DNA of the CDR3: TGTGCCAGCAGCGAACAGGGAGTTCATACTGAAGCTTTCTTT.

By share of the sample, this clone is medium-sized. The same CDR3 arises from other DNA sequences in this sample as well. This chain links TRBV5-1 with TRBJ2-1; 11 bases match TRBD2. J was trimmed by 2 bases and V by 0 bases; bases with no gene match: 1. The germline gives CDR1 SGHRS, CDR2 YFSETQ. This CDR3 region has 16 residues. The CDR3 reads CASSLVAGGPYNEQFF. The CDR3 DNA reads as TGCGCCAGCAGCTTGGTAGCGGGGGGGCCCTACAATGAGCAGTTCTTC.

V usage is TRBV5-1 and J usage is TRBJ2-3, with a possible D match to TRBD1 (6 bases). CDR3 length: 14 amino acids. From germline, CDR1 is SGHRS and CDR2 YFSETQ. Trimming shortened V by 1 base and J by 4 bases, and 10 bases separated the two germline ends. CDR3 loop: CASSLQGSPDTQYF. DNA of the CDR3: TGCGCCAGCAGCTTGCAGGGGTCGCCAGATACGCAGTATTTT.